Following are 2 T cell receptor beta chains from one sample sequenced in a study of beta chain features in type 1 diabetes. Overall study results and limits: The study found moderately but significantly shorter TCRB CDR3s in all four CD4+ subsets of Type 1 diabetes patients.

Antigens for these TCRs are unknown. Every bit of the isolated RNA underwent reverse transcription, so sequencing read expressed TCRB transcripts. Using immunoSEQ multiplex PCR, the repertoire was profiled, and TCRdb retains in-frame clones only, with some absent. Among under 300,000 clones listed, around 9.9% were seen once. Sequencing input: naive CD4+ T cells from blood. These receptors all come from a man aged 30 to 39 with type 1 diabetes.

This clone was seen just once. The J gene is TRBJ1-2, the V gene TRBV7-2; perhaps TRBD1 as D (6 bases). The germline V and J ends were trimmed by 1 base and 6 bases, with 12 bases remaining between them. This CDR3 has 14 amino acids. CDR1 and CDR2 (germline): SGHTA, FQGNSA. The CDR3 protein is CASSLGRRGNGYTF. In nucleotides, the CDR3 is TGTGCCAGCAGCTTAGGGCGCAGGGGCAATGGCTACACCTTC. Supplemented by reference TRBV7-2 and TRBJ1-2, the full variable domain reads GAGVSQSPSNKVTEKGKDVELRCDPISGHTALYWYRQSLGQGLEFLIYFQGNSAPDKSGLPSDRFSAERTGGSVSTLTIQRTQQEDSAVYLCASSLGRRGNGYTFGSGTRLTVV.

This clone was counted a few times. The chain is built from TRBV6-6 and TRBJ2-1, with TRBD2 matching over 7 bases. J was trimmed by 5 bases and V by 11 bases; bases with no gene match: 9. This CDR3 has 13 amino acids. Germline V gene sequence: CDR1 MNHNY, CDR2 SVGAGI (reference sequence). CDR3 nucleotide sequence: TGTGCCGGCTCTTGGCGGGGGAACAATGAGCAGTTCTTC. This translates into CAGSWRGNNEQFF.